A selection of T cell receptor beta chains follows, all from one sample in a study of PD-1 blockade in classical Hodgkin lymphoma. Repertoires were generated with immunoSEQ multiplex PCR, while TCRdb's copy carries only in-frame clones and drops some. The table records around 150,000 clones, around 84% of them present only once. The material sequenced was peripheral blood mononuclear cells (PBMCs), taken before the second cycle of nivolumab. These receptors all come from a human donor with classical Hodgkin lymphoma. Each CDR3 is given with its conserved first and last residue. The D gene is left open where the match is weak. Size is omitted from some rows. Given values are once, few, many or a class for expanded clones.

v_call	clone_size	d_call	j_call	cdr3_nt	cdr3_aa
TRBV10-3	few	NA	TRBJ2-2	TGTGCCATCAGTGAGCTTCCGGACACCGGGGAGCTGTTTTTT	CAISELPDTGELFF
TRBV11-2	NA	NA	TRBJ2-6	TGTGCCAGCAGCTTAATGGGCGGAGCTGGGGCCAACGTCCTGACTTTC	CASSLMGGAGANVLTF
TRBV11-2	NA	NA	TRBJ2-5	TGTGCCAGCAGCCGGGACCACCAAGAGACCCAGTACTTC	CASSRDHQETQYF
TRBV9	NA	NA	TRBJ1-3	TGTGCCAGCAGCTTCGGAGCAGGGCCGGGTGGAAACACCATATATTTT	CASSFGAGPGGNTIYF
TRBV2	NA	NA	TRBJ1-5	TGTGCCAGCAGGAAGGGAGGGAACCAGCCCCAGCATTTT	CASRKGGNQPQHF
TRBV2	NA	TRBD2	TRBJ2-1	TGTGCCAGCAGTGAAGAGGGACTAGCGGGTATCTACAATGAGCAGTTCTTC	CASSEEGLAGIYNEQFF
TRBV11-3	few	TRBD1	TRBJ2-2	TGTGCCAGCAGCCCCCGGGACAGGCGAGACACCGGGGAGCTGTTTTTT	CASSPRDRRDTGELFF
TRBV6-5	once	NA	TRBJ1-1	TGTGCCAGCAGTTACTCGCCCCAACACGACACTGAAGCTTTCTTT	CASSYSPQHDTEAFF
TRBV5-5	few	TRBD1	TRBJ2-1	TGTGCCAGCAGCCCGACAGGGGTAAAGGTCGATGAGCAGTTCTTC	CASSPTGVKVDEQFF
TRBV10-3	NA	TRBD2	TRBJ2-1	TGTGCCATCACCGGGACTAGCGGGAGCAATGAGCAGTTCTTC	CAITGTSGSNEQFF
TRBV7-9	NA	NA	TRBJ1-1	TGTGCCAGCAGTCTACACAGGAACACTGAAGCTTTCTTT	CASSLHRNTEAFF
TRBV6-1	NA	NA	TRBJ2-7	TGTGCCAGCAGGCGGAGCTCCTCTTACGAGCAGTACTTC	CASRRSSSYEQYF
TRBV5-1	NA	NA	TRBJ2-5	TGCGCCAGCAGCTTGGCCCGGTCCTCAGATCCAGAACAAGAGACCCAGTACTTC	CASSLARSSDPEQETQYF
TRBV28	NA	NA	TRBJ2-3	TGTGCCAGCAGTTTACGGGCTAGCCTCACAGATACGCAGTATTTT	CASSLRASLTDTQYF
TRBV9	NA	NA	TRBJ1-1	TGTGCCAGCAGCGAGACGGCGAACACTGAAGCTTTCTTT	CASSETANTEAFF
TRBV19	NA	NA	TRBJ1-6	TGTGCCAGTAGTACCCTGGTAGGATTCTATAATTCACCCCTCCACTTT	CASSTLVGFYNSPLHF
TRBV10-3	NA	NA	TRBJ2-5	TGTGCCATCAGTGAAGGGCGACTCCAAGAGACCCAGTACTTC	CAISEGRLQETQYF
TRBV2	NA	NA	TRBJ2-3	TGTGCCAGCAGTGAAGGGACAGCGGCGGATACGCAGTATTTT	CASSEGTAADTQYF
TRBV7-9	few	NA	TRBJ2-5	TGTGCCAGCAGCCCTTATAGGGAGACCCAGTACTTC	CASSPYRETQYF
TRBV28	NA	NA	TRBJ2-3	TGTGCCAGCAACGGGTACACAGATACGCAGTATTTT	CASNGYTDTQYF
TRBV5-1	NA	TRBD2	TRBJ2-3	TGCGCCAGCAGCTTGGTGGGACTAGCGGGAGGGCCTAGTAGCACAGATACGCAGTATTTT	CASSLVGLAGGPSSTDTQYF
TRBV5-5	NA	TRBD2	TRBJ2-7	TGTGCCAGCAGCCCTCCCCGGGGGGGGGCGCTTAACTACGAGCAGTACTTC	CASSPPRGGALNYEQYF
TRBV7-8	NA	TRBD1	TRBJ2-7	TGTGCCAGCAGCCCCCGGGACAGGGTCCACGAGCAGTACTTC	CASSPRDRVHEQYF
TRBV6-6	NA	NA	TRBJ2-7	TGTGCCAGCAGTTACGCTAGGTTCTACGAGCAGTACTTC	CASSYARFYEQYF
TRBV5-1	NA	TRBD2	TRBJ2-3	TGCGCCAGCAGCTTGGTTGGCGGGGGGACCTACACAGATACGCAGTATTTT	CASSLVGGGTYTDTQYF
TRBV5-1	NA	NA	TRBJ2-3	TGCGCCAGCAGTCCGGACAGCCCCGCAGGGAGTACGCAGTATTTT	CASSPDSPAGSTQYF